This T cell receptor (beta chain) was captured by sequencing in a study of identical twins. Carrying unique molecular identifiers, the cDNA also gained a universal primer site through template switching. Each CDR3 protein gets one entry after TCRdb re-called the 5' RACE reads with MiXCR. The sample lists about 340,000 distinct CDR3 sequences, around 9.7% occurring once. The CDR3 is 9 amino acids. V lost 8 bases and J 12 bases, leaving 10 bases between the germline ends. Per the germline V gene, CDR1 is KGHDR and CDR2 is SFDVKD. This clonotype was observed a few times. Its antigen is not known. The study, taken as a whole, reports: Beta out-of-frame twin sharing showed a weaker excess. One should note that invariant MAIT and iNKT cells could partly confound zero-insertion analyses. Out-of-frame TCR alpha sharing observed in monozygotic twins exceeded model estimates.

Sequencing input: naive T cells sorted from blood. The sequence derives from a woman aged 50 to 65 in good health. The chain employs TRBV24-1 and TRBJ2-7, with D uncertain. In DNA form, the CDR3 reads TGTGCCACCACAGTGCCGGGGTACGTC. This sequence encodes CATTVPGYV.